A selection of T cell receptor beta chains follows, all from one sample in a study of blood T cell repertoires in COVID-19. The method was immunoSEQ multiplex PCR; TCRdb's version includes in-frame clones alone and lacks a portion of them. Of 190,000 or so clones listed, 70% to 90% are singletons. Input material: PBMCs or T cells enriched from blood (not recorded which). These receptors all stem from a woman aged 25-40 years who had been exposed to COVID-19. The CDR3 runs from the conserved cysteine through the conserved F or W. The D gene is left open where the match is weak. Where a row states a size, it is once, few, many or the class of an expanded clone; other rows omit it.

v_call	d_call	j_call	clone_size	cdr3_nt	cdr3_aa
TRBV18	.	TRBJ1-1	.	TGTGCCAGCTCACCACCCTCGAACACTGAAGCTTTCTTT	CASSPPSNTEAFF
TRBV6-5	.	TRBJ1-2	few	TGTGCCAGCAGTTACGGGCGCCCTAACTATGGCTACACCTTC	CASSYGRPNYGYTF
TRBV5-1	.	TRBJ1-1	.	TGCGCCAGCAGCTTGGGACAAGAAACGAACACTGAAGCTTTCTTT	CASSLGQETNTEAFF
TRBV3-1/TRBV3-2	.	TRBJ1-1	once	TGTGCCAGCAGCCAAGGGGGAGGAGTTCGTAGGGGAGAAGCTTTCTTT	CASSQGGGVRRGEAFF
TRBV30	.	TRBJ1-2	.	TGTGCCTGGAGTGTACTTTTGGGGGGGACCTATGGCTACACCTTC	CAWSVLLGGTYGYTF
TRBV19	.	TRBJ1-2	.	TGTGCCAGTAGTCCCGAAGCCCAACAGGGAAGCCATGGCTACACCTTC	CASSPEAQQGSHGYTF
TRBV11-3	TRBD1	TRBJ2-1	.	TGTGCCAGCAGCCCGAGGACAGGGGTTTCCTACAATGAGCAGTTCTTC	CASSPRTGVSYNEQFF
TRBV6-2/TRBV6-3	TRBD1	TRBJ1-5	few	TGTGCCAGCAGCCGGGGGCAGGGGGGTCAGCCCCAGCATTTT	CASSRGQGGQPQHF
TRBV30	TRBD1	TRBJ2-2	few	TGTGCCTGGAATTCAATACAGGGGGCCGGGGAGCTGTTTTTT	CAWNSIQGAGELFF
TRBV7-2	.	TRBJ1-3	.	TGTGCCAGCAGCTTAGCTCGGCAGGGTCGAAACACCATATATTTT	CASSLARQGRNTIYF
TRBV27	.	TRBJ1-1	.	TGTGCCAGCAGTTTACGCCACCCCAGGAACACTGAAGCTTTCTTT	CASSLRHPRNTEAFF
TRBV6-5	TRBD1	TRBJ1-5	.	TGTGCCAGCAGGCTGGGACAGGGGGGCAATCAGCCCCAGCATTTT	CASRLGQGGNQPQHF
TRBV3-1/TRBV3-2	.	TRBJ2-7	.	TGTGCCAGCAGCCAAGGGATGGGACTGACCGAGCAGTACTTC	CASSQGMGLTEQYF
TRBV5-1	.	TRBJ2-7	.	TGCGCCAGCAGCTTCGCGTTTGGGAGTTCCTACGAGCAGTACTTC	CASSFAFGSSYEQYF
TRBV27	.	TRBJ2-2	.	TGTGCCAGCAGTCGTCACGGTGCGAACACCGGGGAGCTGTTTTTT	CASSRHGANTGELFF
TRBV25-1	TRBD1	TRBJ1-3	.	TGTGCCAGCAGTGAATTTAGGGGGCGAGGAAACACCATATATTTT	CASSEFRGRGNTIYF
TRBV5-4	.	TRBJ1-1	.	TGTGCCAGCAGCCAAAAAATGAACACTGAAGCTTTCTTT	CASSQKMNTEAFF
TRBV7-9	.	TRBJ2-3	.	TGTGCCAGCAGCTTAGAGGAGCGACCGAGCGGCACAGATACGCAGTATTTT	CASSLEERPSGTDTQYF
TRBV5-4	TRBD1	TRBJ1-1	.	TGTGCCAGCGGGGACAGGGAAACTGAAGCTTTCTTT	CASGDRETEAFF
TRBV7-9	.	TRBJ2-7	.	TGTGCCAGCAGCTCTGGAGGTTCTATGTGGCAGTACTTC	CASSSGGSMWQYF
TRBV4-1	TRBD2	TRBJ2-3	.	TGCGCCAGCAGCCATGTAAAGCGGGGGGGCACAGATACGCAGTATTTT	CASSHVKRGGTDTQYF
TRBV27	TRBD2	TRBJ2-1	.	TGTGCCAGCAGTCAGACTAGCGGGGGGCTCGATGAGCAGTTCTTC	CASSQTSGGLDEQFF
TRBV5-1	.	TRBJ1-1	.	TGCGCCAGCAGCTTGAACCCAGAGGAGATGAACACTGAAGCTTTCTTT	CASSLNPEEMNTEAFF
TRBV6-5	.	TRBJ1-6	once	TGTGCCAGCAGTTACTCGGTAGGGGTCGGTAATTCACCCCTCCACTTT	CASSYSVGVGNSPLHF
TRBV30	.	TRBJ1-1	once	TGTGCCTGGACGGACATCGGATTGAACACTGAAGCTTTCTTT	CAWTDIGLNTEAFF
TRBV18	.	TRBJ1-1	.	TGTGCCAGCTCAACCCAGGGTAGGGGTCAACAACAAGCTTTCTTT	CASSTQGRGQQQAFF